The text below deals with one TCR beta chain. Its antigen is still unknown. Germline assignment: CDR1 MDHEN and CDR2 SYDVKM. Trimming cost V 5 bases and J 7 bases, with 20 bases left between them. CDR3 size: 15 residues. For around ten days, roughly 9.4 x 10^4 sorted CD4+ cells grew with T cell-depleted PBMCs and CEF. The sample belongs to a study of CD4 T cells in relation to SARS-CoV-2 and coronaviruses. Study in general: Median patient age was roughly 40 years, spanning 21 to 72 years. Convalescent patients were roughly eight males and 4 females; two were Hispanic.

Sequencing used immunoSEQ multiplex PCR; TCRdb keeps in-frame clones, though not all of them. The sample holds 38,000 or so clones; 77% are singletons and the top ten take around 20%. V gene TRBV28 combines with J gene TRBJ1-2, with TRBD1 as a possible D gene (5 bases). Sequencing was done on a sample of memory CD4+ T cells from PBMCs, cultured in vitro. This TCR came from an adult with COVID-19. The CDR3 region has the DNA TGTGCCAGCAGTGAATCCTCAGGGTTCCCATCTGGCTACACCTTC. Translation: CASSESSGFPSGYTF.